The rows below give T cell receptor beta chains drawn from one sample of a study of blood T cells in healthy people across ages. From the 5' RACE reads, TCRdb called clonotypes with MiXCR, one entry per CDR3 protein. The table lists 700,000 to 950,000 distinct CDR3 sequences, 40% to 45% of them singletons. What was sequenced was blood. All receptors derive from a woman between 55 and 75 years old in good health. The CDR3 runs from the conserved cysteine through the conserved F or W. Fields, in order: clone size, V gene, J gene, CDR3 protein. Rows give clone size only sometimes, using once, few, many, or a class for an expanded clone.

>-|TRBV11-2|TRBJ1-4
CASSLDRAPLIQGVNEKLFF
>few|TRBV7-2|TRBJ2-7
CASSPSGGAGEQYF
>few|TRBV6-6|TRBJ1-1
CASRPTGSIGTEAFF
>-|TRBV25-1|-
CASRPGQGMETQYF
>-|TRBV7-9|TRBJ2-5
CASSRGLSYQETQYF
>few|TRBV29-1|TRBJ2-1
CSVEEWGGGEQFF
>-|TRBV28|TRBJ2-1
CASSLNRGGQGYNEQFF
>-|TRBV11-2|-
CASSLIQRSYNEQYF
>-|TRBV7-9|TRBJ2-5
CASSQLAGGETQYF
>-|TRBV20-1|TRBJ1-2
CSAQIFPRDRVGGYTF
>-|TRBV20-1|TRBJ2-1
CSAWGGTSNNEQFF
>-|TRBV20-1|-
CSARDPGPIVTQYF
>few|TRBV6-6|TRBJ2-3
CASSPGRGYADTQYF
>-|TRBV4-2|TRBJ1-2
CASSPNGRDRVGYGYTF
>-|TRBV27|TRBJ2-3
CASSWRAGVSEGTDTQYF
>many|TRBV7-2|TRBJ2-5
CASSSPGLTQETQYF
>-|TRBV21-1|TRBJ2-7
CASSKGSGYYEQYF
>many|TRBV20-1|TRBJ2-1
CSARGLAGGNEQFF
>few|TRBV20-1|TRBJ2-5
CSGAMGSGPGETQYF
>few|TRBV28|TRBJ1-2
CASSLSTEGYTF
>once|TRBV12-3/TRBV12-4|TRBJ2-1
CASIGRAANEQFF
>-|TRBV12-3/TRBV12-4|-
CASRPGRSDEQYF
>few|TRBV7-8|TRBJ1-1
CASSLVGGMNTEAFF
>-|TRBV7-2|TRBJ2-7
CASSLGAGVIYEQYF
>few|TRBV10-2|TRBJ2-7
CASTGYNEQYF
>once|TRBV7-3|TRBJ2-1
CASSPTDHTNEQFF
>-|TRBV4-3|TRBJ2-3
CASSQDLTGSTDTQYF
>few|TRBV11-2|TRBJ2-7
CASSLDMRSYEQYF
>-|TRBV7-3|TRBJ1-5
CASGLSPNQPQHF
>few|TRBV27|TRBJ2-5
CASSAQHREETQYF
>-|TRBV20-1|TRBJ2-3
CSARGLSGADSRTDTQYF
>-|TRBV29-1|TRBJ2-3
CSGWTDTQYF
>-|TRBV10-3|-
CAISESKGQISVTQYF
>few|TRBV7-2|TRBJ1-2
CASSFTRDKNYGYTF
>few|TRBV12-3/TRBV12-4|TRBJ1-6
CASSPKSSYNSPLHF
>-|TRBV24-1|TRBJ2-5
CATSDTQGGQGDNEQYF
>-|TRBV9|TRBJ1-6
CASSVEAGPNSPLHF
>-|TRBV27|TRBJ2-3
CASSSMGLAGVPDTQYF
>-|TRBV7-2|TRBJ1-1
CASSPPDLWNSEAFF
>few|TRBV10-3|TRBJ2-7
CAISENRGVHEQYF
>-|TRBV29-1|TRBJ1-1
CSAAGVPTEAFF
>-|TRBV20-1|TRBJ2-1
CSARGQGESGNPRYNEQFF
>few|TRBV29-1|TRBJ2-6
CSVPTGDGANVLTF
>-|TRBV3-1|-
CASSQGTSGRVHEQYF
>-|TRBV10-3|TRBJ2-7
CATGRGMWESGYEQYF
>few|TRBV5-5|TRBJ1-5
CASSLGRGAINQPQHF
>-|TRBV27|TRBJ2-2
CASSSLMHSPGRLNTGELFF
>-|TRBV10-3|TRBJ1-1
CAISGGQGDPEVFF
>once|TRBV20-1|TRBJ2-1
CSATRTGLREQFF
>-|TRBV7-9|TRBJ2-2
CASSGDTYTGELFF
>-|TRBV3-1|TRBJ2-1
CASGRGSMRNEQFF